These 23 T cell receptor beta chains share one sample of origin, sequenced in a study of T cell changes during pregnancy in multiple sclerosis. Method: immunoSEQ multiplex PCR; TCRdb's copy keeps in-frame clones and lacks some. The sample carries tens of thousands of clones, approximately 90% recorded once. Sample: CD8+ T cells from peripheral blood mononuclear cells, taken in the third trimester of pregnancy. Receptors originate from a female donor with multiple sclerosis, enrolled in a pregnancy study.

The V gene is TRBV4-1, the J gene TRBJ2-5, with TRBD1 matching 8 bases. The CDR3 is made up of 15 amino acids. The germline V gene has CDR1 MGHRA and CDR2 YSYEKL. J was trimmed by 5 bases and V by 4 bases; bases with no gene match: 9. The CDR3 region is CASSPIRTGGETQYF. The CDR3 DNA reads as TGCGCCAGCAGCCCAATCCGCACAGGGGGGGAGACCCAGTACTTC.

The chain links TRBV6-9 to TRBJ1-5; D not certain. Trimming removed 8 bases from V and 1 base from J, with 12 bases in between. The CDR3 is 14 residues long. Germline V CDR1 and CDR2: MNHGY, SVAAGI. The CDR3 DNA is TGTGCCAGCCGACTCGTCTTGAGCAATCAGCCCCAGCATTTT. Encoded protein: CASRLVLSNQPQHF.

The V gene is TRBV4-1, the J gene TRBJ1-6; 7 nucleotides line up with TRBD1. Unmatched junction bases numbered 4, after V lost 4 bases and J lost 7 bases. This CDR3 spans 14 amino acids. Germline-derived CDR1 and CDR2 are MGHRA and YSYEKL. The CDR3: CASSPRGKNSPLHF. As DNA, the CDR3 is TGCGCCAGCAGCCCCAGGGGGAAGAATTCACCCCTCCACTTT.

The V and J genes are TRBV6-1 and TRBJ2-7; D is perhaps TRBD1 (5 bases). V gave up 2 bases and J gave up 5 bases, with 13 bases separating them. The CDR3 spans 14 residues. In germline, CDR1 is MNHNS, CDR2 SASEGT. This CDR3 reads CASSEPGQPDEQYF. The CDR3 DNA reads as TGTGCCAGCAGTGAACCAGGGCAGCCTGACGAGCAGTACTTC.

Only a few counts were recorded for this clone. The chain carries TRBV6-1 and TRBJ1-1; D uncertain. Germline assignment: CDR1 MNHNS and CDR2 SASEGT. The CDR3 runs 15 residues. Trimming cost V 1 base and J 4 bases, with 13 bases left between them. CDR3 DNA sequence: TGTGCCAGCAGTGAAGAGGAGGCTGCTTCCACTGAAGCTTTCTTT. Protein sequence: CASSEEEAASTEAFF.

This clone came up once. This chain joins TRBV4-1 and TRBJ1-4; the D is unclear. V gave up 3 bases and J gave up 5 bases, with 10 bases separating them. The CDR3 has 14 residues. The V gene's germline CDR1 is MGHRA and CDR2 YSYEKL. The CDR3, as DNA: TGCGCCAGCAGCCAGGGGAGAGGCAATGAAAAACTGTTTTTT. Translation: CASSQGRGNEKLFF.

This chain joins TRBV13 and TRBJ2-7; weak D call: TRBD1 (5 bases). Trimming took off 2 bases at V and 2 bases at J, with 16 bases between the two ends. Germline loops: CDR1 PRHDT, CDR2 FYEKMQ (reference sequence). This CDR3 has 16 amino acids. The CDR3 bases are TGTGCCAGCAGCTTAAGAAGGGGCGACCCCCCCTACGAGCAGTACTTC. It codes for CASSLRRGDPPYEQYF.

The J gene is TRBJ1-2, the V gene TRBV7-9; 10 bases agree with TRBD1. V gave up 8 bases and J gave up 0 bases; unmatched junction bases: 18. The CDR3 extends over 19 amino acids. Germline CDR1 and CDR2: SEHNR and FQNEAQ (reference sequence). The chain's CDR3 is CASRAPGTGVKKANYGYTF. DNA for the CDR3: TGTGCCAGCCGGGCCCCCGGGACAGGGGTCAAGAAAGCTAACTATGGCTACACCTTC. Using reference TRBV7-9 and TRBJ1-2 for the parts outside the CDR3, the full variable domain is DTGVSQNPRHKITKRGQNVTFRCDPISEHNRLYWYRQTLGQGPEFLTYFQNEAQLEKSRLLSDRFSAERPKGSFSTLEIQRTEQGDSAMYLCASRAPGTGVKKANYGYTFGSGTRLTVV.

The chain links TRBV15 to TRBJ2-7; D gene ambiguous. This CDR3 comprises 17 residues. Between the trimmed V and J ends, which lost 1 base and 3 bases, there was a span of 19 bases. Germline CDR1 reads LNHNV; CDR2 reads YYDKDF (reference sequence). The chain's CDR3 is CATSRVYLPGPVYEQYF. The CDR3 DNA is TGTGCCACCAGCAGAGTATACCTTCCAGGTCCGGTCTACGAGCAGTACTTC.

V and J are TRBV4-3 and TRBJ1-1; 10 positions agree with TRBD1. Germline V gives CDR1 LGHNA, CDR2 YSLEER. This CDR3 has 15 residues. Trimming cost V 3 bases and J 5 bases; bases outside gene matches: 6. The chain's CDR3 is CASSQTTGGWTEAFF. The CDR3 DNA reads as TGCGCCAGCAGCCAGACGACAGGGGGCTGGACTGAAGCTTTCTTT.

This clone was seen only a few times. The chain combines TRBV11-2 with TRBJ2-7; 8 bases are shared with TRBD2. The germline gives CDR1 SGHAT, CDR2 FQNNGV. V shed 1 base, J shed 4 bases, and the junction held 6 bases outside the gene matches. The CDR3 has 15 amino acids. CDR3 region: CASSLGVAGLYEQYF. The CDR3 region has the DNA TGTGCCAGCAGCTTAGGGGTAGCGGGGTTGTACGAGCAGTACTTC.

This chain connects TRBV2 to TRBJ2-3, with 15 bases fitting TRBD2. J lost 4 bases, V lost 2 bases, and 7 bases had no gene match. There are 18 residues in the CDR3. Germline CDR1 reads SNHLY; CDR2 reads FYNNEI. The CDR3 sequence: CASSELRTSGGASDTQYF. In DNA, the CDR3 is TGTGCCAGCAGTGAACTAAGGACTAGCGGGGGGGCTTCAGATACGCAGTATTTT.

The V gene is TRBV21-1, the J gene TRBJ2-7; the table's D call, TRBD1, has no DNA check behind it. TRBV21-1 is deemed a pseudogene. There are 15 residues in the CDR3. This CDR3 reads CASNRRQGLSYEQYF. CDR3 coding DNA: TGTGCCAGCAACAGAAGACAGGGGCTTTCCTACGAGCAGTACTTC.

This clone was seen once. The CDR3 here is CASSQVILRGTGGHGYTF. CDR3 DNA: TGCGCCAGCAGCCAAGTGATCTTAAGGGGGACAGGGGGCCATGGCTACACCTTC. The rearrangement links TRBV4-3 to TRBJ1-2, with TRBD1 matching 12 bases. V trimming: 1 base; J trimming: 6 bases; junction bases outside the gene matches: 12. The CDR3 loop spans 18 amino acids. Germline V gives CDR1 LGHNA, CDR2 YSLEER.

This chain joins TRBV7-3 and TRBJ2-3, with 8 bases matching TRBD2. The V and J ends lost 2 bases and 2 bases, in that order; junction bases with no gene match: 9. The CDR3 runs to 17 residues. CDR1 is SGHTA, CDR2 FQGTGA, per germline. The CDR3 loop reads CASSLFAGGVPTDTQYF. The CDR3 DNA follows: TGTGCCAGCAGCTTATTCGCCGGGGGGGTCCCCACAGATACGCAGTATTTT.

CDR3 region: CASSPLTTGLGYGYTF. DNA of the CDR3: TGTGCCAGCAGTCCCTTGACGACAGGGTTGGGGTATGGCTACACCTTC. The chain uses TRBV27 and TRBJ1-2; 7 bases align to TRBD1. The germline CDR1 and CDR2 sequences are MNHEY and SMNVEV (reference sequence). The CDR3 consists of 16 residues. V lost 5 bases, J lost 5 bases, and 14 bases stayed unmatched.

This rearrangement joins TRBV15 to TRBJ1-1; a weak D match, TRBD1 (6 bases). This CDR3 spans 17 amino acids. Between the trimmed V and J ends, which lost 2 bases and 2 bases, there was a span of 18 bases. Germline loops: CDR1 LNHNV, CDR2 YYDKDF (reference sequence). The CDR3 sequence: CATSRNTLTGTNTEAFF. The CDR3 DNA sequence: TGTGCCACCAGCAGAAACACCCTGACAGGCACCAACACTGAAGCTTTCTTT.

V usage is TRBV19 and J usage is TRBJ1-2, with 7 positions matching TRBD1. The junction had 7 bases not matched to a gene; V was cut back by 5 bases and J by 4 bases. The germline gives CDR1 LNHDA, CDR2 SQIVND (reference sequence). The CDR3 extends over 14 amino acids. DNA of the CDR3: TGTGCCAGTAGTCCTTCCGGGACAGTCTATGGCTACACCTTC. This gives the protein CASSPSGTVYGYTF.

CDR3: CASSLDRDYEQYF. The CDR3 DNA is TGTGCCAGCAGCTTAGACAGGGACTACGAGCAGTACTTC. This chain links TRBV11-2 with TRBJ2-7; the D gene is possibly TRBD1 (5 bases). This CDR3 has 13 residues. Germline values: CDR1 SGHAT, CDR2 FQNNGV. V was trimmed by 0 bases and J by 3 bases, leaving 6 bases between them.

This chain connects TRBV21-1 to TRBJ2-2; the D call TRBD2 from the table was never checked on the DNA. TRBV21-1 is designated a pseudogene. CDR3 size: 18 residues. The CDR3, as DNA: TGTGCCAGCAGGAAACTCCTACAGCGGCGGAACGACACCGGGGAGCTGTTTTTT. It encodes CASRKLLQRRNDTGELFF.

DNA for the CDR3: TGTGCCACCAGCAGAGAAACCGGGACAGGGGGCGAAAAACTGTTTTTT. As protein: CATSRETGTGGEKLFF. The rearrangement links TRBV15 to TRBJ1-4, with 12 bases fitting TRBD1. Germline V gene data show CDR1 as LNHNV and CDR2 as YYDKDF (reference sequence). V lost 0 bases to trimming and J lost 8 bases; unmatched junction nucleotides: 4. This CDR3 region has 16 residues.

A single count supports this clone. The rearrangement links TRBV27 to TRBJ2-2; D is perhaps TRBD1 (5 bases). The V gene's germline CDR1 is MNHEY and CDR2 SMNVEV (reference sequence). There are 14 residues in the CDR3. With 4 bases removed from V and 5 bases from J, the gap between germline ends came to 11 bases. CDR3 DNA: TGTGCCAGCAGTTCCCTACAGGAAACCGGGGAGCTGTTTTTT. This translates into CASSSLQETGELFF.

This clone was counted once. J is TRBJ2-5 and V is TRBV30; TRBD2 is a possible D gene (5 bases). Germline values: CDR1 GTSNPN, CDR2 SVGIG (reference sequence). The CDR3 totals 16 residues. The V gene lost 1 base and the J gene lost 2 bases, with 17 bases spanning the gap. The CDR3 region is CAWSAMGEAEQETQYF. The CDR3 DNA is TGTGCCTGGAGTGCCATGGGTGAAGCGGAGCAAGAGACCCAGTACTTC.